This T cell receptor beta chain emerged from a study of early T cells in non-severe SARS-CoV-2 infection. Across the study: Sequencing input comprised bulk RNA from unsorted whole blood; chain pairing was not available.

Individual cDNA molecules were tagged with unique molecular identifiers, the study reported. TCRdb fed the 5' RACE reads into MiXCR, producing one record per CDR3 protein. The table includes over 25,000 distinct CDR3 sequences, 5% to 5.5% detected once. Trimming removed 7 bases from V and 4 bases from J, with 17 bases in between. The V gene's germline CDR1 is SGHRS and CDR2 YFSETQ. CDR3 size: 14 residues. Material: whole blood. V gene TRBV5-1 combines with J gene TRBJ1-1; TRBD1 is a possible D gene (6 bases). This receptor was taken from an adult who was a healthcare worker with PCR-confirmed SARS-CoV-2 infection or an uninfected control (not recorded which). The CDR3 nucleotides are TGCGCCAGCGGAAACAGGGCCGGTGGCACTGAAGCTTTCTTT. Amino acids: CASGNRAGGTEAFF.